The table lists the clone carrying this TCR beta chain with a few counts. Its antigen is still unknown. The CDR3 spans 14 residues. Trimming shortened V by 5 bases and J by 6 bases, and 14 bases separated the two germline ends. Germline CDR1 WNHNN, CDR2 SYGVQD (reference sequence). The investigators reverse transcribed all of the isolated RNA, so they sequenced expressed TCRB transcripts. Using immunoSEQ multiplex PCR, the repertoire was profiled, and TCRdb retains in-frame clones only, with some absent. Found here are under 250,000 clones, around an eighth of them singletons; the top ten hold around 0.025%. These data are taken from a study of beta chain features in type 1 diabetes. Findings of the study overall: VDJ junctions sequenced from type 1 diabetes patients showed fewer insertions and more deletions. Whether TCRB rearrangement is influenced by HLA type went unresolved here. Significant though moderate, a shortening of TCRB CDR3s appeared in all four CD4+ subsets of Type 1 diabetes patients.

The receptor was derived from a woman aged 40 to 50 in good health. The chain uses TRBV10-1 and TRBJ2-1; tentative D call: TRBD2 (6 bases). Material: naive CD4+ T cells from blood. This CDR3 reads CASSYTGTLNEQFF. CDR3 nucleotide sequence: TGCGCCAGCAGTTATACCGGGACTCTCAATGAGCAGTTCTTC.